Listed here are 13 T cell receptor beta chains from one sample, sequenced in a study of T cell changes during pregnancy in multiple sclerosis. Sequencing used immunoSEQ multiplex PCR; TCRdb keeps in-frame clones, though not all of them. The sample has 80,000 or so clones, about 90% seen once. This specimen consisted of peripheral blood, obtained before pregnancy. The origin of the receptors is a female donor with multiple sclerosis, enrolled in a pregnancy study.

The CDR3 reads CASSPGLAGGSYEQYF. The DNA of the CDR3 is TGTGCCAGCAGCCCGGGACTAGCGGGGGGTTCCTACGAGCAGTACTTC. The rearrangement links TRBV5-8 to TRBJ2-7; TRBD2 aligns across 15 bases. The V segment lost 4 bases and the J segment 1 base; nucleotides outside the gene matches: 3. Germline CDR1 SGHTS, CDR2 YDEGEE. The CDR3 contains 16 residues.

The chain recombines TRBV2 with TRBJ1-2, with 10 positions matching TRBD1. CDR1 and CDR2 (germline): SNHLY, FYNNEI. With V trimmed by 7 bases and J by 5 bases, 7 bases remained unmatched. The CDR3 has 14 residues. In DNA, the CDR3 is TGTGCCAGCATCACGGACAGGGGGAAGTATGGCTACACCTTC. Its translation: CASITDRGKYGYTF.

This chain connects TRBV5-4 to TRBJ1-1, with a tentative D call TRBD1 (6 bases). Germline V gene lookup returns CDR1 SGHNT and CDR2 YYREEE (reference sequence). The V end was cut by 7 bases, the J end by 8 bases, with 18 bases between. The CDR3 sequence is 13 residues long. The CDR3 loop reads CASGRQERAEAFF. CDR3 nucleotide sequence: TGTGCCAGCGGCCGACAGGAGAGAGCCGAAGCTTTCTTT.

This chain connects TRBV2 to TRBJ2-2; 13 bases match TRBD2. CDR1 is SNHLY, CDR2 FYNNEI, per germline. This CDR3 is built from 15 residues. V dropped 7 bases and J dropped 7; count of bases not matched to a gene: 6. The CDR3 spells CASTTSGGALGELFF. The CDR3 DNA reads TGTGCCAGCACTACTAGCGGGGGGGCGCTCGGGGAGCTGTTTTTT. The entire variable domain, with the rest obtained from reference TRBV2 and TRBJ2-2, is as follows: EPEVTQTPSHQVTQMGQEVILRCVPISNHLYFYWYRQILGQKVEFLVSFYNNEISEKSEIFDDQFSVERPDGSNFTLKIRSTKLEDSAMYFCASTTSGGALGELFFGEGSRLTVL.

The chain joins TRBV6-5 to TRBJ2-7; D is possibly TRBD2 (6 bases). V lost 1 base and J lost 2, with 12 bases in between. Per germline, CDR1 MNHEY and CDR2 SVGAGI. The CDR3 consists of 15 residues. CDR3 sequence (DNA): TGTGCCAGCAGTTACTTTGCGGGGTCGACCTACGAGCAGTACTTC. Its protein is CASSYFAGSTYEQYF.

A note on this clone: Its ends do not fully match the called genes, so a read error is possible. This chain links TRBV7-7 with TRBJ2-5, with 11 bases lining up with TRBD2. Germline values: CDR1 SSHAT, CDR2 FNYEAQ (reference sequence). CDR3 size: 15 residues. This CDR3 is CASSLTSGDQETQYF. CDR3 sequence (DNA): TGTGCTAGCAGCTTGACTAGCGGGGACCAAGAGACCCAGTACTTC.

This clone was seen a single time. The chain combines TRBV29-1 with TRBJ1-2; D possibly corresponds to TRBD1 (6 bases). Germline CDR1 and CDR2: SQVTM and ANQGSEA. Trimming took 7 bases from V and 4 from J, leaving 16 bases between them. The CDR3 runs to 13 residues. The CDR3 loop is CSDYRAFGYGYTF. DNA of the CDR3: TGCAGCGATTACAGGGCTTTTGGCTATGGCTACACCTTC.

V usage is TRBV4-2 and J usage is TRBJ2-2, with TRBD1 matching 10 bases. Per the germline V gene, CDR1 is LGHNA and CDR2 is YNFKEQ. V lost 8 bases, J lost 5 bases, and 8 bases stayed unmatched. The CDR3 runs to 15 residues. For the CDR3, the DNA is TGTGCCAGCTCCTCCGGGACAGGGGTAACCGGGGAGCTGTTTTTT. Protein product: CASSSGTGVTGELFF.

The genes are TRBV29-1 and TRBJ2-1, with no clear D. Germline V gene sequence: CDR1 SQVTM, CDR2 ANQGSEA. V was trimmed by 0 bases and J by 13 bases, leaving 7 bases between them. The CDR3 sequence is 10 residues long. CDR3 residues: CSVEEPGQFF. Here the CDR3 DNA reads TGCAGCGTTGAAGAGCCAGGTCAGTTCTTC.

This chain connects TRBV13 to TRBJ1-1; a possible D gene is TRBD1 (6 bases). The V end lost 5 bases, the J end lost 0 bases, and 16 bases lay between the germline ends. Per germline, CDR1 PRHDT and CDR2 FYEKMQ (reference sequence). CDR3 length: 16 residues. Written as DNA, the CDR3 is TGTGCCAGCAGCCTAGTTGGGGCAGGGGTGAACACTGAAGCTTTCTTT. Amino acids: CASSLVGAGVNTEAFF. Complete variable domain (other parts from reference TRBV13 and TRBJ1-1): AAGVIQSPRHLIKEKRETATLKCYPIPRHDTVYWYQQGPGQDPQFLISFYEKMQSDKGSIPDRFSAQQFSDYHSELNMSSLELGDSALYFCASSLVGAGVNTEAFFGQGTRLTVV.

CDR3 amino acids: CASSPGHPSVAQYF. The CDR3 nucleotides are TGTGCCAGCTCTCCGGGACACCCCTCCGTGGCGCAGTATTTT. The gene calls are TRBV18 and TRBJ2-3, with D perhaps TRBD1 (6 bases). The V and J ends lost 6 bases and 10 bases respectively, with 20 bases between them. Germline V gives CDR1 KGHSH, CDR2 LQKENI. The CDR3 runs to 14 residues.

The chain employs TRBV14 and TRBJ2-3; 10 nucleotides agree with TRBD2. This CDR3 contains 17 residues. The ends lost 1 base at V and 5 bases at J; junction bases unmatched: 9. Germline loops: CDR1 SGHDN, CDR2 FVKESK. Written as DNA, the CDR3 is TGTGCCAGCAGCCAAGTTTGGGCTAGCGGGGGAGGAGATACGCAGTATTTT. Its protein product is CASSQVWASGGGDTQYF.

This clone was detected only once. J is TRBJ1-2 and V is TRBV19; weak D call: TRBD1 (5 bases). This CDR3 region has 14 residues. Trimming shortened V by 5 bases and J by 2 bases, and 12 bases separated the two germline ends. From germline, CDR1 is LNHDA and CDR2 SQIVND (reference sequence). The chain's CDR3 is CASSREGRNYGYTF. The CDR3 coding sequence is TGTGCCAGTAGTCGGGAGGGACGGAACTATGGCTACACCTTC.